The entry that follows covers one T cell receptor beta chain sequence. The data were taken from a study of spatial heterogeneity in lung cancer. The ends were cut back, 5 bases at V and 2 bases at J, with 16 bases in the middle. This CDR3 is built from 15 residues. Germline assignment: CDR1 SGHTA and CDR2 FQGNSA. TCR cDNA molecules were tagged individually, and each one carried a unique molecular identifier. From the 5' RACE reads, TCRdb called clonotypes with MiXCR, one entry per CDR3 protein. The sample shows tens of thousands of distinct CDR3 sequences, around 12% of them seen only once. The sample's time point: sample taken at primary tumor resection. Tumor, nontumor lung or frozen PBMC supplied whole RNA, sequenced without sorting. The donors were 55 to 85 patients with non-small cell lung cancer that was early-stage and untreated.

The chain has TRBV7-2 and TRBJ2-7, with D maybe TRBD2 (6 bases). Sequences were derived from PBMCs, sampled at surgery. This TCR was sampled from a male donor with early-stage non-small cell lung cancer. This CDR3 is CASSSFSGGAYEQYF. DNA of the CDR3: TGTGCCAGCAGCAGTTTTAGCGGAGGTGCCTACGAGCAGTACTTC. Complete variable domain (other parts from reference TRBV7-2 and TRBJ2-7): GAGVSQSPSNKVTEKGKDVELRCDPISGHTALYWYRQSLGQGLEFLIYFQGNSAPDKSGLPSDRFSAERTGGSVSTLTIQRTQQEDSAVYLCASSSFSGGAYEQYFGPGTRLTVT.